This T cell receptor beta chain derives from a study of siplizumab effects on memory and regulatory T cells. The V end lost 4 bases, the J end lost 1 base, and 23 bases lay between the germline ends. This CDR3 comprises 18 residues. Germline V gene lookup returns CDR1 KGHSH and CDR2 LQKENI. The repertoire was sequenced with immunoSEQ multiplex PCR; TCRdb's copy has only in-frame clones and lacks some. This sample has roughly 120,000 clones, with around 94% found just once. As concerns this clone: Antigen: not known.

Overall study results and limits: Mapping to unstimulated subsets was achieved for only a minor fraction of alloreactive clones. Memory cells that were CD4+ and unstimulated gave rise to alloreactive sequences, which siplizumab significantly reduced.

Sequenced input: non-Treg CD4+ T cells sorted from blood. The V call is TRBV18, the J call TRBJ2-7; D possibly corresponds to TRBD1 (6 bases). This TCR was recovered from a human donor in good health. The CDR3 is CASSLQGPSTSNSYEQYF. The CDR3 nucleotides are TGTGCCAGCTCACTACAGGGTCCATCAACTAGTAATTCCTACGAGCAGTACTTC.